This T cell receptor beta chain is from a study of T cell responses to AZD1222 COVID-19 vaccine. The study, taken as a whole, reports: Spike-wide coverage was observed for vaccine-associated CD4 TCRs, with dominant responses at 160-218 and 743-854. The donor group comprised mostly white British people and more females; the analysis possibly underestimated clonal diversity. The study sampled repertoires only after the peak T cell response.

Data came from immunoSEQ multiplex PCR; TCRdb stores just in-frame clones and leaves some out. This sample has 180,000 or so clones, with roughly 91% found just once. With 0 bases clipped from V and 5 bases from J, the junction kept 9 bases outside the gene matches. The CDR3 extends over 17 amino acids. CDR1 SGHAT and CDR2 FQNNGV come from the germline V gene. As regards this clone: Its antigen is unidentified.

Sequencing used peripheral blood, obtained 28 days after the second AZD1222 dose. The sequence came from an adult who received the AZD1222 COVID-19 vaccine. This rearrangement joins TRBV11-2 to TRBJ2-3; TRBD2 matches at 9 bases. The CDR3 DNA reads TGTGCCAGCAGCTTAGAGTTGGCGGGGGGGCCCAGAGATACGCAGTATTTT. Protein: CASSLELAGGPRDTQYF.